These 25 T cell receptor beta chains originate from one sample sequenced in a study of CD8+CD57+ T cells in acquired aplastic anemia. TCR beta VDJ combinations and CDR3 sequences were profiled from genomic DNA. One entry per CDR3 protein, called by TCRdb with MiXCR from the reads. The top ten hold 3.2% of the sample, which has roughly 150,000 distinct CDR3 sequences, 40% to 55% seen once. It was patients with CD8+CD57+ cell expansion by flow cytometry who were chosen for sequencing. The specimen was sorted CD4+, CD8+, or CD8+CD57+ T cells (not recorded which) from PBMCs. The receptors originated from a human donor with aplastic anemia.

In its sample, this clonotype was seen many times. The chain's CDR3 is CATSDDPLAGANTGELFF. CDR3 bases: TGTGCCACCAGTGATGATCCCCTAGCGGGGGCAAACACCGGGGAGCTGTTTTTT. The rearrangement joins TRBV24-1 to TRBJ2-2; 10 bases are a match to TRBD2. Looked up from germline, CDR1 is KGHDR and CDR2 is SFDVKD. After removal of 3 bases from V and 2 bases from J, the junction contained 8 bases not matched to a gene. The length of the CDR3 is 18 residues.

This chain links TRBV7-3 with TRBJ2-1; D tentatively reads TRBD1 or TRBD2 (6 bases each). The CDR3 sequence is 16 residues long. The germline V gene has CDR1 SGHTA and CDR2 FQGTGA. Trimming left V 5 bases short and J 2 bases short, with 16 bases between. CDR3 residues: CASSRPGGVTYNEQFF. In nucleotides, the CDR3 is TGTGCCAGCAGCCGCCCCGGGGGCGTTACCTACAATGAGCAGTTCTTC.

There are many counts of this clonotype. The J gene is TRBJ2-7, the V gene TRBV4-2, with 8 positions matching TRBD1. Germline CDR1 is LGHNA and CDR2 is YNFKEQ. Trimming removed 3 bases from V and 5 bases from J; junction bases left unmatched: 6. The CDR3 loop spans 14 amino acids. The CDR3 DNA follows: TGTGCCAGCAGCCACAGACAGGGGCTTGACGAGCAGTACTTC. Translated: CASSHRQGLDEQYF.

In its sample, this clonotype was seen many times. This chain connects TRBV5-1 to TRBJ1-3; D call uncertain. Germline lookup yields CDR1 SGHRS and CDR2 YFSETQ. V was shortened by 0 bases and J by 0 bases, with 10 bases between the two germline ends. The CDR3 consists of 16 residues. DNA for the CDR3: TGCGCCAGCAGCTTGGGTCAGCCAAGCTCTGGAAACACCATATATTTT. Protein sequence: CASSLGQPSSGNTIYF.

This clonotype appeared a single time. V gene TRBV20-1 combines with J gene TRBJ1-5, with D perhaps matching TRBD1 (5 bases). Germline V lookup: CDR1 DFQATT, CDR2 SNEGSKA (reference sequence). This CDR3 is 13 amino acids long. V lost 0 bases and J 6 bases, leaving 9 bases between the germline ends. The CDR3 bases are TGCAGTGCTAGAGATCAGGGATTTCAGCCCCAGCATTTT. Protein sequence: CSARDQGFQPQHF.

This clonotype was seen a handful of times. This could be a read error, since a much larger clone is one nucleotide away. The chain links TRBV4-1 to TRBJ2-1; D uncertain. This CDR3 has 13 residues. In germline, CDR1 is MGHRA, CDR2 YSYEKL. Between the trimmed V and J ends, which lost 1 base and 14 bases, there was a span of 15 bases. CDR3 nucleotides: TGCGCCAGCAGCCAAGGTCGGTTCGCGACTGAGTTCTTC. Translated: CASSQGRFATEFF.

The CDR3 DNA sequence: TGCAGTGCTAGTTCAGGGGGATCACCCCTCCACTTT. Protein sequence: CSASSGGSPLHF. The rearrangement uses TRBV20-1 and TRBJ1-6; TRBD1 agrees at 7 bases. Trimming removed 3 bases from V and 10 bases from J; junction bases left unmatched: 3. CDR3 length equals 12 residues. The germline V gene encodes CDR1 DFQATT and CDR2 SNEGSKA (reference sequence).

The chain combines TRBV7-2 with TRBJ1-5; 8 bases map to TRBD1. The germline CDR1 and CDR2 sequences are SGHTA and FQGNSA. The V segment lost 5 bases and the J segment 7 bases; nucleotides outside the gene matches: 10. The CDR3 is 15 amino acids. The chain's CDR3 is CASSPRTGPNQPQHF. The CDR3 DNA sequence: TGTGCCAGCAGCCCCCGGACAGGGCCGAACCAGCCCCAGCATTTT.

The chain recombines TRBV10-2 with TRBJ2-7; D may be TRBD1 (6 bases). Germline V gene data show CDR1 as WSHSY and CDR2 as SAAADI. V was pared by 4 bases and J by 3 bases, with 10 bases between. There are 13 residues in the CDR3. The CDR3 protein is CASSVQGNYEQYF. The CDR3 bases are TGCGCCAGCAGTGTCCAGGGGAACTACGAGCAGTACTTC.

In its sample, this clonotype was seen many times. CDR3 protein: CASVGSGTTQYF. The CDR3 DNA reads TGTGCCAGCGTTGGTAGCGGGACAACCCAGTACTTC. The chain has TRBV6-1 and TRBJ2-5, with TRBD2 matching 8 bases. The V and J ends lost 8 bases and 8 bases, in that order; junction bases with no gene match: 7. The germline V gene encodes CDR1 MNHNS and CDR2 SASEGT. The CDR3 contains 12 residues.

This clonotype was found a few times. A much larger clone is a single base away; this may be a read error. The chain employs TRBV9 and TRBJ1-2; D not resolved. Germline CDR1 reads SGDLS; CDR2 reads YYNGEE. The CDR3 runs to 16 residues. As DNA, the CDR3 is TGTGCCAGCAGCGTAGGTCCCTCTGACCTTATATACGGCTGCACCTTC. It is translated as CASSVGPSDLIYGCTF.

This clonotype has ten or more counts. The J gene is TRBJ2-2, the V gene TRBV9; TRBD2 agrees at 12 bases. CDR3 length: 17 amino acids. V was pared by 0 bases and J by 7 bases, with 7 bases of the junction left unmatched. The germline gives CDR1 SGDLS, CDR2 YYNGEE. The CDR3 is CASSVGTSGTVVGELFF. The CDR3 nucleotides are TGTGCCAGCAGCGTAGGGACTAGCGGGACGGTGGTCGGGGAGCTGTTTTTT.

Here the CDR3 reads CSARDLGGAGGHSNYGYTF. The CDR3 bases are TGCAGTGCTAGAGATTTAGGCGGGGCAGGGGGACACTCTAACTATGGCTACACCTTC. The chain joins TRBV20-1 to TRBJ1-2; 7 nucleotides match TRBD1. Germline CDR1 is DFQATT and CDR2 is SNEGSKA (reference sequence). This CDR3 contains 19 residues. Trimming at V came to 0 bases and at J to 0 bases, leaving 16 bases not matched to a gene.

This clonotype was observed at least ten times. V and J are TRBV28 and TRBJ2-7; 7 positions agree with TRBD1. Trimming took 8 bases from V and 4 from J; bases not matched to a gene: 8. The CDR3 has 13 residues. Germline V CDR1 and CDR2: MDHEN, SYDVKM. CDR3 region: CASETPGGYEQYV. As DNA, the CDR3 is TGTGCCAGCGAGACTCCAGGGGGTTACGAGCAGTACGTC.

The chain carries TRBV2 and TRBJ1-1; the match to TRBD1 covers 8 bases. The length of the CDR3 is 13 residues. CDR1 and CDR2 (germline): SNHLY, FYNNEI. J was trimmed by 4 bases and V by 7 bases; bases with no gene match: 5. In DNA, the CDR3 is TGTGCCAGCAACTACAGGGGGGGCACTGAAGCTTTCTTT. Translated, it gives CASNYRGGTEAFF.

This clonotype appeared many times. The chain recombines TRBV7-7 with TRBJ2-7; D remains ambiguous. The ends were cut back, 5 bases at V and 3 bases at J, with 17 bases in the middle. Per germline, CDR1 SSHAT and CDR2 FNYEAQ (reference sequence). This CDR3 spans 15 amino acids. The CDR3 sequence is CASSRPTREDYEQYF. CDR3 bases: TGTGCCAGCAGCCGACCGACGAGAGAGGACTACGAGCAGTACTTC. Supplemented by reference TRBV7-7 and TRBJ2-7, the full variable domain reads GAGVSQSPRYKVTKRGQDVTLRCDPISSHATLYWYQQALGQGPEFLTYFNYEAQPDKSGLPSDRFSAERPEGSISTLTIQRTEQRDSAMYRCASSRPTREDYEQYFGPGTRLTVT.

DNA for the CDR3: TGTGCCAGCAGCCAATTCGGTCTAGGGTATGGCTACACCTTC. Amino acid sequence: CASSQFGLGYGYTF. The chain has TRBV14 and TRBJ1-2; D gene uncertain. Between the trimmed V and J ends, which lost 2 bases and 5 bases, there was a span of 12 bases. The CDR3 contains 14 residues. From germline, CDR1 is SGHDN and CDR2 FVKESK.

The chain has TRBV3-1 and TRBJ1-5; D remains ambiguous. Trimming shortened V by 5 bases and J by 0 bases, and 8 bases separated the two germline ends. Germline V gene sequence: CDR1 LGHDT, CDR2 YNNKEL (reference sequence). There are 14 residues in the CDR3. Here the CDR3 DNA reads TGTGCCAGCAGCTCTGCAAGTAGCAATCAGCCCCAGCATTTT. Translation gives CASSSASSNQPQHF.

The V call is TRBV29-1, the J call TRBJ1-4; possibly TRBD1 for D (6 bases). The CDR3 is made up of 13 amino acids. With 4 bases removed from V and 7 bases from J, the gap between germline ends came to 13 bases. The V gene's germline CDR1 is SQVTM and CDR2 ANQGSEA. CDR3: CSVADRLGEKLFF. CDR3 nucleotides: TGCAGCGTTGCCGACAGGTTGGGTGAAAAACTGTTTTTT.

A remark on this clonotype: A junction boundary mismatches the germline segment, possibly from a read error. The chain has TRBV24-1 and TRBJ1-1; D is unresolved. The V gene's germline CDR1 is KGHDR and CDR2 SFDVKD. The CDR3 extends over 13 amino acids. CDR3 sequence reads: CATSDGRNTEAFF. In DNA, the CDR3 is TGTGCCACCAGTGACGGGAGGAACACTGAAGCTTTCTTC.

This clonotype was counted at least ten times. The CDR3 reads CATKETTGTGELFF. In DNA form, the CDR3 reads TGTGCCACCAAAGAAACTACGGGCACCGGGGAGCTGTTTTTT. The chain has TRBV19 and TRBJ2-2; no definite D call. The germline CDR1 and CDR2 sequences are LNHDA and SQIVND (reference sequence). The CDR3 sequence is 14 residues long. Trimming cost V 10 bases and J 4 bases, with 16 bases left between them.

This clonotype was detected many times. This chain joins TRBV7-8 and TRBJ2-6, with 8 bases lining up with TRBD1. Losses at the gene ends were 4 bases for V and 0 bases for J; bases not matched to a gene: 8. Germline assignment: CDR1 SGHVS and CDR2 FQNEAQ. The length of the CDR3 is 18 residues. As DNA, the CDR3 is TGTGCCAGCAGCTCCAGACAGGGGCCGGTCTCTGGGGCCAACGTCCTGACTTTC. The encoded protein is CASSSRQGPVSGANVLTF.

The chain has TRBV19 and TRBJ1-2, with a tentative D call TRBD1 (5 bases). The V end was cut by 3 bases, the J end by 8 bases, with 13 bases between. Germline CDR1 is LNHDA and CDR2 is SQIVND (reference sequence). The CDR3 covers 13 residues. The CDR3 nucleotides are TGTGCCAGTAGTATTCACCAGGGAGGAGGCTACACCTTC. Its protein product is CASSIHQGGGYTF.

The chain employs TRBV2 and TRBJ2-1; D gene uncertain. The V gene lost 3 bases and the J gene lost 5 bases, with 2 bases spanning the gap. Germline CDR1 reads SNHLY; CDR2 reads FYNNEI. CDR3 length equals 11 residues. The CDR3 DNA sequence: TGTGCCAGCAGTGAGGACAATGAGCAGTTCTTC. Its translation: CASSEDNEQFF. The variable domain in full, completed from reference TRBV2 and TRBJ2-1, reads EPEVTQTPSHQVTQMGQEVILRCVPISNHLYFYWYRQILGQKVEFLVSFYNNEISEKSEIFDDQFSVERPDGSNFTLKIRSTKLEDSAMYFCASSEDNEQFFGPGTRLTVL.

At least ten counts were recorded for this clonotype. The chain combines TRBV14 with TRBJ2-5; 15 bases are a match to TRBD2. From germline, CDR1 is SGHDN and CDR2 FVKESK. The CDR3 consists of 16 residues. J lost 2 bases, V lost 4 bases, and 2 bases had no gene match. This chain's CDR3 is CASSPGLAGGQETQYF. In nucleotides, the CDR3 is TGTGCCAGCAGCCCCGGACTAGCGGGGGGGCAAGAGACCCAGTACTTC.